This TCR beta chain was obtained from a study of T-cell reconstitution after alpha-beta-depleted transplantation in children. CDR1 and CDR2 (germline): SGHNT, YENEEA. Trimming took 0 bases from V and 12 from J, leaving 15 bases between them. The CDR3 spans 14 residues. A library of TCRbeta sequences, prepared with unique molecular identifiers, was generated. TCRdb recomputed calls from the PCR reads with MiXCR, one row per CDR3 protein. The sample includes around 200,000 distinct CDR3 sequences, roughly 9% of them seen just once. The TCR sequence derives from a human donor who donated a stem cell graft to a child with acute lymphoblastic leukemia. V usage is TRBV11-3 and J usage is TRBJ2-1, with D maybe TRBD1 (6 bases). This material consisted of PBMCs from the stem cell graft donor, taken from the stem cell graft. The CDR3 sequence: CASSLDRGGPRQFF. The CDR3 nucleotides are TGTGCCAGCAGCTTAGATCGTGGGGGCCCGCGGCAGTTCTTC.